This TCR beta chain was recovered during a study of beta chain features in type 1 diabetes. Study-wide results and limits: When Type 1 diabetes patients were examined, their TCRB CDR3s proved moderately but significantly shorter in all four CD4+ subsets.

Trimming took 0 bases from V and 7 from J, leaving 10 bases between them. Per germline, CDR1 SGHNT and CDR2 YYREEE (reference sequence). The CDR3 runs 14 residues. What was sequenced were expressed TCRB transcripts, since all of the isolated RNA had been reverse transcribed. Sequenced by immunoSEQ multiplex PCR; TCRdb stores in-frame clones only, minus some. The sample has more than 550,000 clones; more than 13% are singletons. On this clone itself: Its matching antigen is unknown.

This rearrangement joins TRBV5-4 to TRBJ1-4; D ambiguous. The clonotype originates from a man aged 18 to 29 with type 1 diabetes. Specimen: naive CD4+ T cells from blood. The CDR3 DNA follows: TGTGCCAGCAGCTTGGTGACACTTAGTGAAAAACTGTTTTTT. This gives the protein CASSLVTLSEKLFF.